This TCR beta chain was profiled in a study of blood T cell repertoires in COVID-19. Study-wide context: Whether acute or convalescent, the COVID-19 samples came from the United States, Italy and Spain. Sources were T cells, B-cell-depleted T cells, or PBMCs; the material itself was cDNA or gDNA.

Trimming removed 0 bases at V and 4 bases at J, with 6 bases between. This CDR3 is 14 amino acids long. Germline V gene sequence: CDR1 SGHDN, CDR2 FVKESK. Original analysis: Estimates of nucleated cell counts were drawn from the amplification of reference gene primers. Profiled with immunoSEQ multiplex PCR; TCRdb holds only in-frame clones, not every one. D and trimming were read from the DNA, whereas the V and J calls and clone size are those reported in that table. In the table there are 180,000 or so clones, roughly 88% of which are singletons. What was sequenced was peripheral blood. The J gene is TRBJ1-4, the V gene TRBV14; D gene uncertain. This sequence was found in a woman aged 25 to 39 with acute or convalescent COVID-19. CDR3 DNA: TGTGCCAGCAGCCAAGAGAGTTTTAATGAAAAACTGTTTTTT. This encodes CASSQESFNEKLFF.